One and the same sample provided the 2 T cell receptor beta chains below, sequenced in a study of blood T cells in healthy people across ages (dated by TCRdb to between 2015 and 2016). The library was generated by 5' RACE. The sequencing machine was an Illumina HiSeq 2500. A second roughly 6 to 12 cycle PCR used a sample-barcoded 5' primer and a J-beta primer mix. The public reads were reprocessed in TCRdb via fastp at Q25 and MiXCR, keeping in-frame beta chains. Identical CDR3 proteins give one entry, which carries the most common genes and DNA. Here the sample has 650,000 to 950,000 distinct CDR3 sequences; under 55% occur a single time. Nearly 20% of the sample belongs to the ten largest clones. The sample taken for sequencing was blood. All receptors derive from a man in his fifties or sixties in good health.

The rearrangement uses TRBV29-1 and TRBJ2-5, with D tentatively TRBD1 (6 bases). The CDR3 is made up of 12 amino acids. Trimming shortened V by 7 bases and J by 1 base, and 10 bases separated the two germline ends. Germline V lookup: CDR1 SQVTM, CDR2 ANQGSEA. The CDR3 nucleotides read TGCAGCGGTAAGGACAGCCAAGAGACCCAGTACTTC. This codes for CSGKDSQETQYF.

The chain uses TRBV4-3 and TRBJ2-7, with TRBD1 matching over 8 bases. V shed 4 bases and J 4 bases; nucleotides not matched to a gene: 9. Germline V gene sequence: CDR1 LGHNA, CDR2 YSLEER. The CDR3 is 15 residues long. CDR3 in amino acids: CASSRTRTGWYEQYF. In DNA, the CDR3 is TGCGCCAGCAGCCGGACCCGGACAGGGTGGTACGAGCAGTACTTC.